Below are 32 T cell receptor beta chains sequenced from a single sample in a study of spatial heterogeneity in lung cancer. TCRdb reprocessed the 5' RACE reads with MiXCR, giving one entry per CDR3 protein. The profile shows 15,000 to 20,000 distinct CDR3 sequences, 15% to 20% of them singletons. Time point denoted: sample taken at primary tumor resection. Whole RNA came from tumor, nontumor lung or frozen PBMC and was sequenced without being sorted. Here the sequenced sample was PBMCs, taken at surgery. All receptors come from a male donor with early-stage non-small cell lung cancer.

There are a few counts of this clonotype. The genes are TRBV7-6 and TRBJ2-7; possible D gene TRBD1, 5 bases. Germline assignment: CDR1 SGHVS and CDR2 FNYEAQ. With 0 bases removed from V and 2 bases from J, the gap between germline ends came to 5 bases. The CDR3 loop spans 13 amino acids. The CDR3 nucleotides are TGTGCCAGCAGCTTAGCAGGGGCCTACGAGCAGTACTTC. Amino acids: CASSLAGAYEQYF. Full variable domain (remainder filled in from reference TRBV7-6 and TRBJ2-7): GAGVSQSPRYKVTKRGQDVALRCDPISGHVSLYWYRQALGQGPEFLTYFNYEAQQDKSGLPNDRFSAERPEGSISTLTIQRTEQRDSAMYRCASSLAGAYEQYFGPGTRLTVT.

There are many counts of this clonotype. The V call is TRBV3-1, the J call TRBJ2-7; 7 positions match TRBD1. Per the germline V gene, CDR1 is LGHDT and CDR2 is YNNKEL (reference sequence). The CDR3 contains 11 residues. Trimming took 10 bases from V and 3 from J; bases not matched to a gene: 3. Here the CDR3 DNA reads TGTGCCACTGGACAGGACTACGAGCAGTACTTC. This encodes CATGQDYEQYF.

This clonotype was seen more than once but under ten times. The CDR3 region has the DNA TGTGCCATCAGCAAGGGACAGGTGCTCAGCTCTGGAAACACCATATATTTT. Its protein product is CAISKGQVLSSGNTIYF. V usage is TRBV10-3 and J usage is TRBJ1-3, with TRBD1 matching over 8 bases. The germline V gene encodes CDR1 ENHRY and CDR2 SYGVKD. V shed 6 bases and J 0 bases; nucleotides not matched to a gene: 10. The CDR3 consists of 17 residues.

This clonotype has just a few counts. Likely a read error: the CDR3 ends without its conserved phenylalanine or tryptophan. The chain is built from TRBV14 and TRBJ2-3; D unclear. Germline CDR1 reads SGHDN; CDR2 reads FVKESK. The CDR3 covers 14 residues. Deletions cut 7 bases from V and 2 bases from J, with 13 bases between. CDR3 in amino acids: CASKDGLITDTQYS. CDR3 DNA sequence: TGTGCCAGCAAGGACGGTCTTATCACAGATACGCAGTATTCT.

V usage is TRBV5-1 and J usage is TRBJ2-5; 11 bases line up with TRBD1. The CDR3 runs to 15 residues. CDR1 and CDR2 from the germline V gene are SGHRS and YFSETQ. V was clipped by 2 bases and J by 5 bases; unmatched bases: 5. CDR3 in amino acids: CASSFRGQGAETQYF. CDR3 DNA sequence: TGCGCCAGCAGCTTTAGAGGACAGGGGGCGGAGACCCAGTACTTC.

Ten or more counts support this clonotype. The V and J genes are TRBV19 and TRBJ2-1; D is perhaps TRBD1 (6 bases). Germline-derived CDR1 and CDR2 are LNHDA and SQIVND (reference sequence). Trimming stripped 6 bases from V and 10 bases from J, with 22 bases between. The CDR3 loop spans 15 amino acids. The CDR3: CASSPTGPPTPEQFF. CDR3 coding DNA: TGTGCCAGTAGCCCGACAGGACCACCCACCCCGGAGCAGTTCTTC.

The rearrangement links TRBV6-2 or TRBV6-3 to TRBJ1-5; D unclear. The CDR3 is 16 residues long. Germline lookup yields CDR1 MNHEY and CDR2 SVGEGT. V lost 2 bases and J 0 bases, leaving 11 bases between the germline ends. CDR3 nucleotide sequence: TGTGCCAGCAGTTACGTCGGCAGCTATAGCAATCAGCCCCAGCATTTT. Translating it yields CASSYVGSYSNQPQHF.

This clonotype was recorded at least ten times. No conserved phenylalanine or tryptophan is present at the end of the CDR3, so a read error is the likely explanation. In DNA, the CDR3 is TGTGCCAGCAGCCCCCCCCATACTAGCGGGGATACGCAGTATTCT. Amino acids: CASSPPHTSGDTQYS. The chain carries TRBV13 and TRBJ2-3, with TRBD2 identical over 9 bases. With V trimmed by 5 bases and J by 6 bases, 9 bases remained unmatched. There are 15 residues in the CDR3. In germline, CDR1 is PRHDT, CDR2 FYEKMQ (reference sequence).

This clonotype turned up a few times. One junction end does not reproduce the germline sequence, and a read error may be involved. The chain links TRBV7-9 to TRBJ2-3; D is unclear. The V gene's germline CDR1 is SEHNR and CDR2 FQNEAQ (reference sequence). The CDR3 has 8 amino acids. CDR3 sequence (DNA): TGTGCCAGCAGCTCCAATGGTTTT. Protein product: CASSSNGF.

This clonotype has only a few counts. This chain links TRBV3-1 with TRBJ2-7; a weak D match, TRBD1 (7 bases). Germline-derived CDR1 and CDR2 are LGHDT and YNNKEL (reference sequence). The CDR3 length is 13 residues. V was cut by 4 bases and J by 3 bases, with 10 bases left in between. As DNA, the CDR3 is TGTGCCAGCAGCCCAGGGGGGAGCTACGAGCAGTACTTC. As protein: CASSPGGSYEQYF.

This clonotype occurred a few times. The chain employs TRBV20-1 and TRBJ2-7, with 9 bases that match TRBD1. Germline CDR1 reads DFQATT; CDR2 reads SNEGSKA (reference sequence). The CDR3 sequence is 15 residues long. After removal of 2 bases from V and 1 base from J, the junction contained 6 bases not matched to a gene. In nucleotides, the CDR3 is TGCAGTGCTAGACCCCTCGACAGGGGGTCCTACGAGCAGTACTTC. Its protein is CSARPLDRGSYEQYF.

This chain uses TRBV6-1 with TRBJ1-2; 7 bases map to TRBD1. V was clipped by 5 bases and J by 8 bases; unmatched bases: 14. The CDR3 consists of 15 residues. The germline CDR1 and CDR2 sequences are MNHNS and SASEGT. CDR3 sequence (DNA): TGTGCCAGCAGTCCGAAAGGCGACAGGGTCGAAGGCTACACCTTC. Translated: CASSPKGDRVEGYTF.

The chain uses TRBV29-1 and TRBJ1-4; D gene unclear. V was cut by 2 bases and J by 6 bases, with 13 bases left in between. Germline assignment: CDR1 SQVTM and CDR2 ANQGSEA. The CDR3 length is 14 residues. The CDR3 sequence: CSVENDAWDEKLFF. CDR3 bases: TGCAGCGTTGAAAATGACGCCTGGGATGAAAAACTGTTTTTT.

The chain employs TRBV9 and TRBJ1-1; TRBD1 might be the D (5 bases). The CDR3 is made up of 15 amino acids. Trimming shortened V by 5 bases and J by 8 bases, and 22 bases separated the two germline ends. Germline V gene lookup returns CDR1 SGDLS and CDR2 YYNGEE. CDR3 amino acids: CASSPGGTRVLEAFF. Written as DNA, the CDR3 is TGTGCCAGCAGTCCTGGGGGGACTAGGGTCCTCGAAGCTTTCTTT.

This clonotype was observed a handful of times. This chain links TRBV6-5 with TRBJ2-7; 8 bases map to TRBD1. Per germline, CDR1 MNHEY and CDR2 SVGAGI. The CDR3 is made up of 14 amino acids. Trimming removed 6 bases from V and 4 bases from J; junction bases left unmatched: 8. For the CDR3, the DNA is TGTGCCAGCAGGAAGGACAGGGAAGTTTACGAGCAGTACTTC. The encoded protein is CASRKDREVYEQYF.

This clonotype was seen many times. The V and J genes are TRBV10-1 and TRBJ2-2, with unresolved D. Per the germline V gene, CDR1 is WNHNN and CDR2 is SYGVQD (reference sequence). V was trimmed by 0 bases and J by 6 bases, leaving 8 bases between them. The CDR3 has 14 amino acids. CDR3 sequence: CASSESGGAGELFF. The CDR3 bases are TGCGCCAGCAGTGAGTCGGGTGGGGCCGGGGAGCTGTTTTTT.

This clonotype was detected many times. The rearrangement joins TRBV3-1 to TRBJ2-7, with 10 bases fitting TRBD2. The CDR3 is made up of 15 amino acids. Germline trimming cut 5 bases from V and 1 base from J; bases unmatched to any gene: 5. Per the germline V gene, CDR1 is LGHDT and CDR2 is YNNKEL (reference sequence). This CDR3 is CASSGRTSGSYEQYF. CDR3 nucleotides: TGTGCCAGCAGCGGACGGACTAGCGGTTCCTACGAGCAGTACTTC.

This clonotype occurred many times. The J gene is TRBJ2-1, the V gene TRBV4-1; the match to TRBD2 covers 9 bases. V trimming: 0 bases; J trimming: 4 bases; junction bases outside the gene matches: 10. Germline loops: CDR1 MGHRA, CDR2 YSYEKL. This CDR3 has 18 residues. The CDR3 protein is CASSQDPLAGGSYNEQFF. For the CDR3, the DNA is TGCGCCAGCAGCCAAGACCCCCTCGCGGGGGGGTCATACAATGAGCAGTTCTTC.

This clonotype came up many times. The chain recombines TRBV12-3 or TRBV12-4 with TRBJ1-4, with a possible D match to TRBD1 (5 bases). Trimming took off 7 bases at V and 8 bases at J, with 17 bases between the two ends. The CDR3 has 14 amino acids. The chain's CDR3 is CASNRQGVGEKLFF. CDR3 DNA: TGTGCCAGCAACCGTCAGGGTGTGGGGGAAAAACTGTTTTTT.

This clonotype has just a few counts. The rearrangement uses TRBV5-1 and TRBJ1-6; the D is unclear. Deletions cut 0 bases from V and 6 bases from J, with 7 bases between. The CDR3 covers 14 residues. Germline lookup yields CDR1 SGHRS and CDR2 YFSETQ. The CDR3 nucleotides are TGCGCCAGCAGCTTGGACGTTCGTAATTCACCCCTCCACTTT. It yields the protein CASSLDVRNSPLHF.

This chain uses TRBV18 with TRBJ2-7, with D perhaps matching TRBD2 (6 bases). Germline V gives CDR1 KGHSH, CDR2 LQKENI. This CDR3 is built from 15 residues. The V gene lost 0 bases and the J gene lost 7 bases, with 16 bases spanning the gap. The CDR3 is CASSPPGVTGEEQYF. The CDR3 DNA is TGTGCCAGCTCACCACCGGGCGTTACGGGGGAGGAGCAGTACTTC.

The V and J genes are TRBV30 and TRBJ2-2; D gene unclear. Trimming shortened V by 1 base and J by 6 bases, and 3 bases separated the two germline ends. This CDR3 contains 11 residues. Germline V gives CDR1 GTSNPN, CDR2 SVGIG (reference sequence). The CDR3 DNA reads as TGTGCCTGGAGTGGCGCCGGGGAGCTGTTTTTT. This gives the protein CAWSGAGELFF.

This chain connects TRBV7-3 to TRBJ2-3; TRBD2 agrees at 7 bases. Germline lookup yields CDR1 SGHTA and CDR2 FQGTGA. Trimming took 2 bases from V and 6 from J; bases not matched to a gene: 2. The CDR3 is 13 residues long. CDR3 residues: CASSLQAGDTQYF. In DNA, the CDR3 is TGTGCCAGCAGCTTACAAGCGGGGGATACGCAGTATTTT.

Within the sample, this clonotype is medium-sized. The CDR3 nucleotides read TGCGCCAGCAGTGAGGCCGGGATGGACTTGCTTAAGGGGTCTAGCACAGATACGCAGTATTTT. Its protein product is CASSEAGMDLLKGSSTDTQYF. The V call is TRBV10-2, the J call TRBJ2-3; D possibly uses TRBD1 or TRBD2 (5 bases each). CDR1 and CDR2 (germline): WSHSY, SAAADI. CDR3 length: 21 residues. Trimming left V 2 bases short and J 0 bases short, with 27 bases between.

In this sample, this clonotype turned up a few times. The chain recombines TRBV11-2 with TRBJ2-1; 8 bases agree with TRBD2. The CDR3 is made up of 17 amino acids. The V segment lost 5 bases and the J segment 0 bases; nucleotides outside the gene matches: 9. Per germline, CDR1 SGHAT and CDR2 FQNNGV. The CDR3 region is CASSPERGLSSYNEQFF. In DNA, the CDR3 is TGTGCCAGCAGCCCCGAGCGGGGGTTGAGCTCCTACAATGAGCAGTTCTTC. Variable domain in full (rest from reference TRBV11-2 and TRBJ2-1): EAGVAQSPRYKIIEKRQSVAFWCNPISGHATLYWYQQILGQGPKLLIQFQNNGVVDDSQLPKDRFSAERLKGVDSTLKIQPAKLEDSAVYLCASSPERGLSSYNEQFFGPGTRLTVL.

This chain links TRBV9 with TRBJ2-5, with 10 nucleotides matching TRBD1. V was pared by 4 bases and J by 5 bases, with 2 bases of the junction left unmatched. The length of the CDR3 is 13 residues. Germline CDR1 and CDR2: SGDLS and YYNGEE. Here the CDR3 reads CASSTGQGETQYF. CDR3 DNA sequence: TGTGCCAGCAGCACGGGACAGGGGGAGACCCAGTACTTC.

There are many counts of this clonotype. V gene TRBV5-1 combines with J gene TRBJ2-7; D unclear. The length of the CDR3 is 14 residues. The germline gives CDR1 SGHRS, CDR2 YFSETQ. The V and J ends lost 0 bases and 5 bases respectively, with 12 bases between them. The CDR3 DNA sequence: TGCGCCAGCAGCTTGGTATCCCCTCTGGACGAGCAGTACTTC. Translating gives CASSLVSPLDEQYF.

This clonotype has a handful of counts. The gene calls are TRBV5-6 and TRBJ2-1; D gene uncertain. This CDR3 contains 11 residues. Germline V gene sequence: CDR1 SGHDT, CDR2 YYEEEE. Trimming cost V 2 bases and J 6 bases, with 3 bases left between them. CDR3: CASSFSNEQFF. The CDR3 DNA is TGTGCCAGCAGCTTTTCCAATGAGCAGTTCTTC.

The genes are TRBV12-3 or TRBV12-4 and TRBJ2-3; no reliable D call. There are 16 residues in the CDR3. V dropped 6 bases and J dropped 2 bases, with 18 bases sitting between them. Here the CDR3 DNA reads TGTGCCAGCAGCCTAGATCAGGCCGCGTACACAGATACGCAGTATTTT. Its protein product is CASSLDQAAYTDTQYF.

This clonotype was counted only a few times. The chain has TRBV3-1 and TRBJ2-6; D is possibly TRBD2 (5 bases). Trimming took 3 bases from V and 0 from J, leaving 12 bases between them. Germline loops: CDR1 LGHDT, CDR2 YNNKEL (reference sequence). The CDR3 spans 17 residues. The CDR3 DNA reads as TGTGCCAGCAGCCACGGGGTACTCCCCTCTGGGGCCAACGTCCTGACTTTC. This encodes CASSHGVLPSGANVLTF.

This clonotype was seen at least ten times. This chain links TRBV4-1 with TRBJ2-7, with D tentatively TRBD2 (6 bases). V was trimmed by 3 bases and J by 6 bases, leaving 21 bases between them. This CDR3 spans 16 amino acids. Germline CDR1 is MGHRA and CDR2 is YSYEKL. The CDR3 bases are TGCGCCAGCAGCCATCAGGAGGGGCGGAGGTCTGGCGAGCAGTACTTC. Encoded protein: CASSHQEGRRSGEQYF.

This chain joins TRBV20-1 and TRBJ2-1; 12 bases map to TRBD2. The CDR3 totals 17 residues. Germline V gene lookup returns CDR1 DFQATT and CDR2 SNEGSKA (reference sequence). The V and J ends lost 0 bases and 9 bases, in that order; junction bases with no gene match: 12. The CDR3 DNA reads TGCAGTGCTAGAGATTTGTTACTAGCGGGGGGATTCCTTGAGCAGTTCTTC. It yields the protein CSARDLLLAGGFLEQFF.